Below are 20 T cell receptor beta chains sequenced from a single sample in a study of long-term antiretroviral therapy in people with HIV (dated 2022 in TCRdb). The immunoSEQ hsTCRB v3.0 assay was used at survey level resolution for TRB variable region sequencing. TCRdb provides this immuneACCESS table in a form limited to in-frame rearrangements. Some clones are lacking; in checked studies, under half of them reflect an unresolved V gene, and why the rest are absent is not known. The sample table contains under 15,000 clones; only one count was recorded for 75% to 85% of them. About a sixth of the sample goes to the ten largest clones. This specimen was unsorted PBMCs, taken 3.4 years after starting antiretroviral therapy. These TCRs come from a man aged 40-50 years with HIV.

The J gene is TRBJ2-7, the V gene TRBV19, with a tentative D call TRBD1 (5 bases). Per germline, CDR1 LNHDA and CDR2 SQIVND (reference sequence). The CDR3 is 12 residues long. Deletions cut 6 bases from V and 1 base from J, with 7 bases between. CDR3 region: CASRDTSYEQYF. CDR3 coding DNA: TGTGCCAGTAGGGACACTTCCTACGAGCAGTACTTC. Variable domain in full (rest from reference TRBV19 and TRBJ2-7): DGGITQSPKYLFRKEGQNVTLSCEQNLNHDAMYWYRQDPGQGLRLIYYSQIVNDFQKGDIAEGYSVSREKKESFPLTVTSAQKNPTAFYLCASRDTSYEQYFGPGTRLTVT.

The CDR3 here is CASSQARGGTGVSGELFF. In DNA form, the CDR3 reads TGCGCCAGCAGCCAAGCACGGGGTGGGACAGGGGTTTCCGGGGAGCTGTTTTTT. The chain is built from TRBV4-3 and TRBJ2-2; 10 nucleotides agree with TRBD1. V trimming: 1 base; J trimming: 6 bases; junction bases outside the gene matches: 11. In germline, CDR1 is LGHNA, CDR2 YSLEER. The CDR3 has 18 residues.

The rearrangement joins TRBV9 to TRBJ1-2; 7 bases align to TRBD1. Germline V lookup: CDR1 SGDLS, CDR2 YYNGEE. This CDR3 has 13 amino acids. The V gene end was trimmed by 0 bases and the J gene end by 13 bases; junction bases not matched to a gene: 9. CDR3 loop: CASSVGERGRSTF. The CDR3 nucleotides read TGTGCCAGCAGCGTAGGGGAGAGGGGGCGGAGCACCTTC.

This chain connects TRBV6-1 to TRBJ1-5, with 10 bases matching TRBD1. The ends lost 6 bases at V and 4 bases at J; junction bases unmatched: 6. The germline V gene encodes CDR1 MNHNS and CDR2 SASEGT. The CDR3 is 15 amino acids. As DNA, the CDR3 is TGTGCCAGCAGGGCCGGGACAGGGGAAAATCAGCCCCAGCATTTT. Translation: CASRAGTGENQPQHF.

The chain couples TRBV28 to TRBJ2-7; 8 nucleotides agree with TRBD2. The CDR3 is 16 residues long. CDR1 MDHEN and CDR2 SYDVKM come from the germline V gene. Germline trimming cut 6 bases from V and 3 bases from J; bases unmatched to any gene: 13. CDR3 in DNA: TGTGCCAGCAGAACCTCTGCGGGAGGACTAGTCTACGAGCAGTACTTC. This sequence encodes CASRTSAGGLVYEQYF.

This clone showed up just once. The J gene is TRBJ2-4, the V gene TRBV27; TRBD2 agrees at 9 bases. After removal of 0 bases from V and 1 base from J, the junction contained 13 bases not matched to a gene. This CDR3 has 20 residues. Germline V gene lookup returns CDR1 MNHEY and CDR2 SMNVEV (reference sequence). The CDR3: CASSLSNSGSRAGAKNIQYF. CDR3 in DNA: TGTGCCAGCAGTTTATCGAATAGCGGGAGCAGGGCCGGGGCCAAAAACATTCAGTACTTC.

The chain combines TRBV19 with TRBJ1-5; D gene unclear. CDR1 and CDR2 from the germline V gene are LNHDA and SQIVND (reference sequence). This CDR3 is 12 amino acids long. Trimming stripped 5 bases from V and 9 bases from J, with 11 bases between. DNA for the CDR3: TGTGCCAGTAGTCTCTACCCAGGGCCCCAGCATTTT. It yields the protein CASSLYPGPQHF.

Turning to this clone: Other DNA sequences in the same sample also yield this CDR3. V is TRBV27 and J is TRBJ2-1, with 7 positions matching TRBD2. Unmatched junction bases numbered 6, after V lost 3 bases and J lost 4 bases. The germline CDR1 and CDR2 sequences are MNHEY and SMNVEV (reference sequence). The CDR3 is made up of 15 amino acids. The CDR3: CASSFPSGRYNEQFF. The CDR3 region has the DNA TGTGCCAGCAGTTTCCCTAGCGGACGATACAATGAGCAGTTCTTC.

The chain has TRBV2 and TRBJ1-3, with 7 positions matching TRBD1. The CDR3 is 17 residues long. Germline V CDR1 and CDR2: SNHLY, FYNNEI. With V trimmed by 5 bases and J by 2 bases, 12 bases remained unmatched. CDR3 sequence reads: CASSNSRTGLAGNTIYF. CDR3 sequence (DNA): TGTGCCAGCAGTAATTCACGGACAGGACTTGCTGGAAACACCATATATTTT. Using reference TRBV2 and TRBJ1-3 for the parts outside the CDR3, the full variable domain is EPEVTQTPSHQVTQMGQEVILRCVPISNHLYFYWYRQILGQKVEFLVSFYNNEISEKSEIFDDQFSVERPDGSNFTLKIRSTKLEDSAMYFCASSNSRTGLAGNTIYFGEGSWLTVV.

The gene calls are TRBV30 and TRBJ1-3; tentatively, D is TRBD1 (6 bases). This CDR3 has 17 amino acids. The V and J ends lost 2 bases and 1 base respectively, with 18 bases between them. CDR1 and CDR2 from the germline V gene are GTSNPN and SVGIG (reference sequence). The CDR3 nucleotides read TGTGCCTGGAGTTGGGCTCAGGGGCTTTCTTCTGGAAACACCATATATTTT. Its protein is CAWSWAQGLSSGNTIYF. Full variable domain (outside the CDR3, taken from reference TRBV30 and TRBJ1-3): SQTIHQWPATLVQPVGSPLSLECTVEGTSNPNLYWYRQAAGRGLQLLFYSVGIGQISSEVPQNLSASRPQDRQFILSSKKLLLSDSGFYLCAWSWAQGLSSGNTIYFGEGSWLTVV.

The CDR3 region is CASSIGGNFVYEQYF. As DNA, the CDR3 is TGTGCCAGTAGTATTGGCGGAAACTTCGTCTACGAGCAGTACTTC. The chain is built from TRBV19 and TRBJ2-7, with unresolved D. Germline loops: CDR1 LNHDA, CDR2 SQIVND (reference sequence). Trimming pared 3 bases from V and 3 bases from J, leaving 15 bases between. CDR3 size: 15 residues.

V usage is TRBV6-1 and J usage is TRBJ2-7; the D gene is possibly TRBD2 (5 bases). V was cut by 6 bases and J by 3 bases, with 18 bases left in between. Per germline, CDR1 MNHNS and CDR2 SASEGT. This CDR3 has 15 residues. The CDR3 spells CASRDGLSLGYEQYF. CDR3 in DNA: TGTGCCAGCAGGGATGGACTGTCGCTGGGCTACGAGCAGTACTTC.

This chain uses TRBV6-5 with TRBJ2-7; D gene ambiguous. Germline values: CDR1 MNHEY, CDR2 SVGAGI. V was cut by 5 bases and J by 2 bases, with 10 bases left in between. CDR3 size: 13 residues. The CDR3 DNA follows: TGTGCCAGCAGTGGCGACGTTGCCTACGAGCAGTACTTC. Encoded protein: CASSGDVAYEQYF.

The V call is TRBV10-3, the J call TRBJ1-2, with D perhaps matching TRBD1 (6 bases). Trimming took off 0 bases at V and 5 bases at J, with 16 bases between the two ends. Germline CDR1 is ENHRY and CDR2 is SYGVKD. The CDR3 is made up of 16 amino acids. The CDR3 region has the DNA TGTGCCATCAGTGAGTCGCGTCCAGGGACACGTTATGGCTACACCTTC. This sequence encodes CAISESRPGTRYGYTF.

The rearrangement links TRBV7-6 to TRBJ2-7; 8 nucleotides line up with TRBD1. CDR1 is SGHVS, CDR2 FNYEAQ, per germline. The CDR3 has 12 amino acids. With 5 bases clipped from V and 6 bases from J, the junction kept 3 bases outside the gene matches. CDR3 loop: CASSVGTGEQYF. DNA for the CDR3: TGTGCCAGCAGCGTGGGGACAGGCGAGCAGTACTTC.

The rearrangement joins TRBV10-3 to TRBJ1-5, with D perhaps TRBD1 (5 bases). Trimming cost V 0 bases and J 0 bases, with 9 bases left between them. Germline values: CDR1 ENHRY, CDR2 SYGVKD. The CDR3 has 16 residues. The CDR3 DNA follows: TGTGCCATCAGTGAGTCTGGGGGTCTTAGCAATCAGCCCCAGCATTTT. The encoded protein is CAISESGGLSNQPQHF.

This chain connects TRBV5-6 to TRBJ2-5, with unresolved D. The germline V and J ends were trimmed by 4 bases and 4 bases, with 5 bases remaining between them. The CDR3 runs to 11 residues. CDR1 is SGHDT and CDR2 is YYEEEE in the germline V gene. CDR3 protein: CASSLRETQYF. The CDR3 DNA reads TGTGCCAGCAGCCTGAGAGAGACCCAGTACTTC.

The CDR3 loop is CAWRWGTGAQETQYF. For the CDR3, the DNA is TGTGCCTGGAGGTGGGGGACGGGGGCACAAGAGACCCAGTACTTC. This chain connects TRBV30 to TRBJ2-5; D is possibly TRBD1 or TRBD2 (6 bases each). The CDR3 totals 15 residues. Germline loops: CDR1 GTSNPN, CDR2 SVGIG (reference sequence). V was clipped by 3 bases and J by 2 bases, with 16 bases between them.

The chain employs TRBV29-1 and TRBJ2-1; D remains unclear. Germline values: CDR1 SQVTM, CDR2 ANQGSEA. The CDR3 totals 11 residues. V was pared by 5 bases and J by 3 bases, with 5 bases between. The CDR3 region has the DNA TGCAGCGTTCCTCTCTACAATGAGCAGTTCTTC. This sequence encodes CSVPLYNEQFF.

Only one count was recorded for this clone. The rearrangement uses TRBV7-2 and TRBJ2-7; a weak D match, TRBD2 (5 bases). Germline lookup yields CDR1 SGHTA and CDR2 FQGNSA. V lost 5 bases and J lost 0, with 11 bases in between. The CDR3 is made up of 14 amino acids. CDR3 protein: CASSIRGSSYEQYF. CDR3 coding DNA: TGTGCCAGCAGCATTAGAGGGAGCTCCTACGAGCAGTACTTC.